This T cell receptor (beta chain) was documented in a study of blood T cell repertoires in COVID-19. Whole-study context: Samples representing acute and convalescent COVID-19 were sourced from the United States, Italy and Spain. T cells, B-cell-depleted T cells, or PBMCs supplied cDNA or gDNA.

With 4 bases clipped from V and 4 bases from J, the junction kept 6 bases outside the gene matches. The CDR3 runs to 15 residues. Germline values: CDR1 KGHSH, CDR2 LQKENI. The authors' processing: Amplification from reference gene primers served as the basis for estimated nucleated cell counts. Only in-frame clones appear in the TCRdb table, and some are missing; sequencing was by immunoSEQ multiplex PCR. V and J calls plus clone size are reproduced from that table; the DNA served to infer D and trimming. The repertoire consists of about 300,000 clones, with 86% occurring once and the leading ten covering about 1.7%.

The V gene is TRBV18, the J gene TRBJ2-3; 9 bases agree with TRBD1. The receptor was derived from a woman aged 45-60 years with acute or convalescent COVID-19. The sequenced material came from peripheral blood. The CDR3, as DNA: TGTGCCAGCTCACGTGGACAGGGGACGGCAGATACGCAGTATTTT. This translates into CASSRGQGTADTQYF.